These 21 T cell receptor beta chains originate from one sample sequenced in a study of T cell responses to AZD1222 COVID-19 vaccine. Produced via immunoSEQ multiplex PCR; TCRdb's table is partial and in-frame only. The sample lists 100,000 to 150,000 clones; around 85% were seen once. This material consisted of peripheral blood, taken 28 days after the second AZD1222 dose. Receptors originate from an adult who received the AZD1222 COVID-19 vaccine.

The chain uses TRBV5-6 and TRBJ1-4, with D uncertain. There are 14 residues in the CDR3. Germline CDR1 SGHDT, CDR2 YYEEEE. Trimming cost V 4 bases and J 0 bases, with 7 bases left between them. CDR3 loop: CASSLLTTNEKLFF. For the CDR3, the DNA is TGTGCCAGCAGCCTGCTCACAACTAATGAAAAACTGTTTTTT. Full variable domain (remainder filled in from reference TRBV5-6 and TRBJ1-4): DAGVTQSPTHLIKTRGQQVTLRCSPKSGHDTVSWYQQALGQGPQFIFQYYEEEERQRGNFPDRFSGHQFPNYSSELNVNALLLGDSALYLCASSLLTTNEKLFFGSGTQLSVL.

This clone has a handful of counts. This chain uses TRBV3-1 (or the pseudogene TRBV3-2) with TRBJ1-3; 7 nucleotides align to TRBD1. The CDR3 sequence is 13 residues long. Germline V CDR1 and CDR2: LGHDT, YNNKEL (reference sequence). With V trimmed by 8 bases and J by 1 base, 2 bases remained unmatched. CDR3 in amino acids: CASATGSGNTIYF. As DNA, the CDR3 is TGTGCCAGCGCGACAGGGTCTGGAAACACCATATATTTT.

This clone was seen more than once but under ten times. The CDR3 loop reads CASSYSQGPNNYGYTF. CDR3 bases: TGTGCCAGCAGTTACTCGCAGGGGCCAAATAACTATGGCTACACCTTC. V gene TRBV6-5 combines with J gene TRBJ1-2; a possible D gene is TRBD1 (6 bases). The V gene lost 0 bases and the J gene lost 1 base, with 12 bases spanning the gap. The CDR3 covers 16 residues. In germline, CDR1 is MNHEY, CDR2 SVGAGI.

This clone was observed once. The chain employs TRBV20-1 and TRBJ1-2; D is unclear. Germline CDR1 is DFQATT and CDR2 is SNEGSKA (reference sequence). This CDR3 has 11 residues. V lost 6 bases, J lost 1 base, and 6 bases lay in between. In DNA, the CDR3 is TGCAGTGCAGTGATTAACTATGGCTACACCTTC. Protein product: CSAVINYGYTF.

V gene TRBV6-2 or TRBV6-3 combines with J gene TRBJ1-1; D remains unclear. Germline-derived CDR1 and CDR2 are MNHEY and SVGEGT. V gave up 2 bases and J gave up 6 bases, with 7 bases separating them. The CDR3 has 12 residues. The CDR3 DNA reads as TGTGCCAGCAGTTACGTTCTTTCTGAAGCTTTCTTT. This translates into CASSYVLSEAFF.

The chain combines TRBV4-3 with TRBJ2-3; D is possibly TRBD2 (5 bases). The CDR3 loop spans 14 amino acids. From germline, CDR1 is LGHNA and CDR2 YSLEER. The V gene lost 3 bases and the J gene lost 6 bases, with 13 bases spanning the gap. CDR3 sequence reads: CASSQRHGGDTQYF. Written as DNA, the CDR3 is TGCGCCAGCAGCCAGAGGCACGGCGGGGATACGCAGTATTTT.

The gene calls are TRBV29-1 and TRBJ2-7; perhaps D is TRBD1 or TRBD2 (5 bases each). V lost 0 bases, J lost 4 bases, and 10 bases lay in between. The CDR3 has 13 amino acids. The germline CDR1 and CDR2 sequences are SQVTM and ANQGSEA. CDR3 residues: CSVEDQRGYEQYF. In nucleotides, the CDR3 is TGCAGCGTTGAAGATCAGAGGGGTTACGAGCAGTACTTC.

The V call is TRBV30, the J call TRBJ1-4; 7 nucleotides agree with TRBD1. The V gene end was trimmed by 8 bases and the J gene end by 8 bases; junction bases not matched to a gene: 14. Germline V gives CDR1 GTSNPN, CDR2 SVGIG (reference sequence). This CDR3 has 14 residues. The CDR3 DNA reads TGTGCCCTTGGAGTGGGGGCAGGGGGAGAAAAACTGTTTTTT. This gives the protein CALGVGAGGEKLFF.

This clone turned up a few times. CDR3 sequence: CASRGNRNQPQHF. CDR3 DNA sequence: TGTGCCAGTAGGGGAAATCGCAATCAGCCCCAGCATTTT. This chain connects TRBV19 to TRBJ1-5; no definite D call. The V end lost 6 bases, the J end lost 2 bases, and 8 bases lay between the germline ends. The CDR3 has 13 amino acids. The germline gives CDR1 LNHDA, CDR2 SQIVND (reference sequence).

This chain connects TRBV7-3 to TRBJ2-7, with D perhaps matching TRBD2 (5 bases). The CDR3 has 13 residues. The germline CDR1 and CDR2 sequences are SGHTA and FQGTGA. V lost 4 bases, J lost 2 bases, and 9 bases lay in between. CDR3 amino acids: CASSSGLPYEQYF. The CDR3 DNA reads TGTGCCAGCAGCTCCGGACTCCCCTACGAGCAGTACTTC.

J is TRBJ1-4 and V is TRBV30; 9 bases match TRBD1. The junction had 7 bases not matched to a gene; V was cut back by 8 bases and J by 6 bases. CDR1 and CDR2 (germline): GTSNPN, SVGIG (reference sequence). CDR3 length: 13 residues. CDR3 sequence reads: CAANRGQDEKLFF. CDR3 DNA sequence: TGTGCCGCCAACAGGGGGCAGGATGAAAAACTGTTTTTT. The full variable domain, completed using reference TRBV30 and TRBJ1-4, is SQTIHQWPATLVQPVGSPLSLECTVEGTSNPNLYWYRQAAGRGLQLLFYSVGIGQISSEVPQNLSASRPQDRQFILSSKKLLLSDSGFYLCAANRGQDEKLFFGSGTQLSVL.

The chain combines TRBV7-8 with TRBJ1-1; D is ambiguous. The germline V gene has CDR1 SGHVS and CDR2 FQNEAQ. V lost 5 bases and J 2 bases, leaving 15 bases between the germline ends. The CDR3 totals 15 residues. The CDR3 is CASSPQDKTNTEAFF. Here the CDR3 DNA reads TGTGCCAGCAGCCCCCAAGACAAGACAAACACTGAAGCTTTCTTT.

This sequence joins TRBV28 and TRBJ1-2, with a tentative D call TRBD1 (5 bases). V lost 3 bases and J 6 bases, leaving 8 bases between the germline ends. This CDR3 comprises 12 residues. Germline V gene data show CDR1 as MDHEN and CDR2 as SYDVKM. The CDR3 DNA reads TGTGCCAGCAGTTTGGTCAGGGATGGCTACACCTTC. Protein product: CASSLVRDGYTF.

The chain employs TRBV11-3 and TRBJ2-5; TRBD1 aligns across 10 bases. The CDR3 covers 15 residues. J lost 4 bases, V lost 5 bases, and 7 bases had no gene match. The germline V gene encodes CDR1 SGHNT and CDR2 YENEEA. The CDR3 coding sequence is TGTGCCAGCAGCCCTTCCGGGACAGGGGCAGAGACCCAGTACTTC. It translates to CASSPSGTGAETQYF.

J is TRBJ2-1 and V is TRBV18; D remains ambiguous. Germline CDR1 is KGHSH and CDR2 is LQKENI. The length of the CDR3 is 14 residues. The V end was cut by 5 bases, the J end by 13 bases, with 21 bases between. The CDR3 sequence: CASSTPLLGVGQFF. For the CDR3, the DNA is TGTGCCAGCTCAACTCCCCTCCTAGGAGTTGGTCAGTTCTTC.

J is TRBJ2-7 and V is TRBV30; 10 bases line up with TRBD1. The germline V gene encodes CDR1 GTSNPN and CDR2 SVGIG (reference sequence). The trim removed 2 bases at V and 2 bases at J, leaving 9 bases unmatched. The CDR3 consists of 16 residues. DNA for the CDR3: TGTGCCTGGAGTCGGTTAGGGACAGGGGCAACCTACGAGCAGTACTTC. It codes for CAWSRLGTGATYEQYF.

V is TRBV5-3 and J is TRBJ1-5; weak D call: TRBD1 (5 bases). TRBV5-3 is classed as an ORF, of uncertain function. This CDR3 has 16 amino acids. The ends were cut back, 3 bases at V and 1 base at J, with 14 bases in the middle. The CDR3 loop is CARSCRWDLSNQPQHF. CDR3 nucleotides: TGTGCCAGAAGCTGTCGGTGGGACTTAAGCAATCAGCCCCAGCATTTT.

This chain links TRBV5-4 with TRBJ2-2, with D uncertain. V gave up 0 bases and J gave up 7 bases, with 7 bases separating them. Germline CDR1 and CDR2: SGHNT and YYREEE (reference sequence). This CDR3 has 13 residues. The CDR3 protein is CASSLAISGELFF. DNA of the CDR3: TGTGCCAGCAGCTTGGCAATTAGCGGGGAGCTGTTTTTT.

The J gene is TRBJ1-1, the V gene TRBV20-1; D is unresolved. V lost 6 bases and J lost 3, with 8 bases in between. Germline CDR1 DFQATT, CDR2 SNEGSKA (reference sequence). The CDR3 loop spans 11 amino acids. In DNA form, the CDR3 reads TGCAGTGCCAGCACGGACACTGAAGCTTTCTTT. Protein sequence: CSASTDTEAFF.

The chain couples TRBV4-2 to TRBJ1-3, with D perhaps TRBD1 (6 bases). CDR1 and CDR2 (germline): LGHNA, YNFKEQ. CDR3 length: 15 amino acids. V shed 1 base and J shed 4 bases, with 11 bases lying between them. Written as DNA, the CDR3 is TGTGCCAGCAGCCAAGTCTGGGGGCCCGGAAACACCATATATTTT. It specifies CASSQVWGPGNTIYF.

This chain joins TRBV27 and TRBJ1-2; 8 bases map to TRBD1. With 6 bases clipped from V and 6 bases from J, the junction kept 9 bases outside the gene matches. This CDR3 has 14 amino acids. Germline assignment: CDR1 MNHEY and CDR2 SMNVEV (reference sequence). CDR3 protein: CASSPGQEWDGYTF. CDR3 nucleotide sequence: TGTGCCAGCAGCCCGGGACAGGAGTGGGATGGCTACACCTTC.